This TCR beta chain is from a study of CD8+ T cells in alopecia areata. Findings and limits, study-wide: Researchers reported that TCR sharing among patients proved less clear than in mice, possibly HLA-linked.

Described treatment: oral pan-JAK inhibitor, 5-10 mg twice daily. It was cDNA, reverse transcribed from extracted RNA, that served as the sequencing template. Method: immunoSEQ multiplex PCR; TCRdb's copy keeps in-frame clones and lacks some. The profile covers around 300,000 clones, with 45% to 70% appearing a single time and 0.93% taken by the ten largest. The germline V gene encodes CDR1 GTSNPN and CDR2 SVGIG (reference sequence). After removal of 7 bases from V and 6 bases from J, the junction contained 12 bases not matched to a gene. The CDR3 length is 14 residues. About this clone: Its antigen is not identified.

The sequence derives from a human donor with alopecia areata. The material sequenced was CD4+ T cells sorted from blood, taken around week 53, from a patient treated with tofacitinib. The V and J genes are TRBV30 and TRBJ1-2, with TRBD1 identical over 9 bases. CDR3 residues: CALNPGTGYDGYTF. DNA of the CDR3: TGTGCCTTGAATCCCGGGACAGGGTATGATGGCTACACCTTC. Drawing the rest from reference TRBV30 and TRBJ1-2, the complete variable domain is SQTIHQWPATLVQPVGSPLSLECTVEGTSNPNLYWYRQAAGRGLQLLFYSVGIGQISSEVPQNLSASRPQDRQFILSSKKLLLSDSGFYLCALNPGTGYDGYTFGSGTRLTVV.